This TCR beta chain was identified during a study of quantifying T cell responses using KT2 cells. Turning to the study itself: TCR alpha and beta constant-region primers primed reverse transcription of RNA.

The CDR3 has 16 amino acids. The cDNA 3' end received a ligated oligonucleotide with a UMI. An equimolar mix of RC1.1 and RC1.2 primed the beta chain across TRBC1 and TRBC2. Via MiXCR, TCRdb re-called the UMI-ligation and nested PCR reads, giving one row per CDR3 protein. The sample includes about 33,000 distinct CDR3 sequences, 10% seen only once; the top ten take about 9.5%. This clonotype was sampled from a human donor. The chain combines TRBV21-1 with TRBJ1-1; the tabulated D call, TRBD1, remains unverified against the DNA. TRBV21-1 corresponds to a pseudogene. The sequenced sample consisted of PBMCs spiked with cells of the T cell clone KT2. The CDR3 nucleotides read TGTGCCAGCAGCAAAGAGGAGGGGACATTGGGAACTGAAGCTTTCTTT. Amino acid sequence: CASSKEEGTLGTEAFF.